What follows are 19 T cell receptor beta chains derived from one specimen sequenced in a study of blood T cell repertoires in COVID-19. Sequencing used immunoSEQ multiplex PCR; TCRdb keeps in-frame clones, though not all of them. The table shows 150,000 to 200,000 clones, with 81% occurring only once. Sequenced input: peripheral blood. The receptors were gathered from a man in his sixties with active or convalescent COVID-19.

The V gene is TRBV6-5, the J gene TRBJ2-1; D possibly corresponds to TRBD2 (7 bases). CDR3 length equals 16 residues. V shed 0 bases and J shed 1 base, with 10 bases lying between them. Germline CDR1 is MNHEY and CDR2 is SVGAGI. CDR3 amino acids: CASSYSRGGSYNEQFF. CDR3 in DNA: TGTGCCAGCAGTTACTCGAGGGGGGGTTCCTACAATGAGCAGTTCTTC.

For this clone: One end of the junction does not line up with germline, which may come from a read error. The gene calls are TRBV7-7 and TRBJ2-1; 7 nucleotides align to TRBD2. CDR1 is SSHAT and CDR2 is FNYEAQ in the germline V gene (reference sequence). CDR3 length: 16 amino acids. The CDR3 DNA reads TGTGCTAGCAGCTTAGCGTTGGGGGAGGGCAGGCATGAGCAGTTCTTC. The encoded protein is CASSLALGEGRHEQFF.

The chain joins TRBV9 to TRBJ2-3, with 7 nucleotides matching TRBD2. After removal of 0 bases from V and 2 bases from J, the junction contained 3 bases not matched to a gene. The CDR3 extends over 15 amino acids. Germline CDR1 SGDLS, CDR2 YYNGEE. The CDR3 sequence is CASSVASGYTDTQYF. The CDR3 nucleotides are TGTGCCAGCAGCGTAGCTAGCGGTTACACAGATACGCAGTATTTT.

This clone was recorded only once. The rearrangement links TRBV10-3 to TRBJ2-7, with D tentatively TRBD2 (6 bases). Between the trimmed V and J ends, which lost 0 bases and 2 bases, there was a span of 20 bases. Germline CDR1 reads ENHRY; CDR2 reads SYGVKD. The CDR3 contains 18 residues. CDR3 region: CAISESFSGGGLTYEQYF. The CDR3 DNA reads TGTGCCATCAGTGAGTCGTTTAGCGGAGGAGGGCTTACCTACGAGCAGTACTTC.

The chain employs TRBV2 and TRBJ1-4; D is possibly TRBD1 (5 bases). V shed 6 bases and J shed 8 bases, with 13 bases lying between them. The germline V gene has CDR1 SNHLY and CDR2 FYNNEI. The length of the CDR3 is 13 residues. The CDR3 here is CASRGLQVEKLFF. CDR3 sequence (DNA): TGTGCCAGCAGGGGGCTTCAGGTCGAAAAACTGTTTTTT.

This sequence joins TRBV28 and TRBJ1-4; 9 bases map to TRBD1. V lost 6 bases, J lost 8 bases, and 7 bases stayed unmatched. Germline lookup yields CDR1 MDHEN and CDR2 SYDVKM. This CDR3 contains 14 residues. CDR3 region: CASSPGQGREKLFF. The CDR3 bases are TGTGCCAGCAGCCCGGGACAGGGTCGAGAAAAACTGTTTTTT.

This sequence joins TRBV18 and TRBJ2-7; a weak D match, TRBD1 (6 bases). Germline V gene data show CDR1 as KGHSH and CDR2 as LQKENI. The CDR3 runs to 14 residues. Trimming pared 2 bases from V and 5 bases from J, leaving 13 bases between. CDR3 coding DNA: TGTGCCAGCTCACCAGGGACACCGGGGAACGAGCAGTACTTC. It yields the protein CASSPGTPGNEQYF.

This rearrangement joins TRBV7-2 to TRBJ2-1; 10 nucleotides line up with TRBD2. Trimming took 5 bases from V and 9 from J; bases not matched to a gene: 10. The germline V gene encodes CDR1 SGHTA and CDR2 FQGNSA. The CDR3 length is 15 residues. CDR3 nucleotide sequence: TGTGCCAGCAGCCGGGTGGGACTAGCGCGTGGTGAGCAGTTCTTC. Translation: CASSRVGLARGEQFF.

The gene calls are TRBV3-1 (or the pseudogene TRBV3-2) and TRBJ2-3; D possibly corresponds to TRBD2 (6 bases). Germline CDR1 is LGHDT and CDR2 is YNNKEL (reference sequence). This CDR3 is 14 amino acids long. The ends were cut back, 4 bases at V and 1 base at J, with 9 bases in the middle. CDR3 sequence (DNA): TGTGCCAGCAGCCCCTTAGCGGGCACAGATACGCAGTATTTT. Amino acid sequence: CASSPLAGTDTQYF.

This clone turned up a few times. The chain employs TRBV28 and TRBJ1-4; 8 positions match TRBD1. CDR1 and CDR2 from the germline V gene are MDHEN and SYDVKM. The CDR3 is 14 amino acids. V was pared by 9 bases and J by 7 bases, with 10 bases of the junction left unmatched. The CDR3 reads CASAGQGAGEKLFF. DNA of the CDR3: TGTGCCAGTGCCGGGCAGGGGGCGGGTGAAAAACTGTTTTTT.

The chain links TRBV3-1 (or the pseudogene TRBV3-2) to TRBJ2-1; 16 bases match TRBD2. Germline CDR1 is LGHDT and CDR2 is YNNKEL (reference sequence). V shed 1 base, J shed 8 bases, and the junction held 2 bases outside the gene matches. The CDR3 has 16 amino acids. The CDR3 loop is CASSQAGTSGRDEQFF. The CDR3 DNA is TGTGCCAGCAGCCAAGCCGGGACTAGCGGGAGGGATGAGCAGTTCTTC.

The V gene is TRBV6-6, the J gene TRBJ1-5; 7 bases map to TRBD1. There are 14 residues in the CDR3. Looked up from germline, CDR1 is MNHNY and CDR2 is SVGAGI (reference sequence). Losses at the gene ends were 7 bases for V and 8 bases for J; bases not matched to a gene: 11. CDR3 region: CASTQTGTDEPQHF. CDR3 DNA: TGTGCCAGCACCCAAACTGGGACAGACGAGCCCCAGCATTTT.

V and J are TRBV6-5 and TRBJ2-7; a possible D gene is TRBD2 (5 bases). The germline V and J ends were trimmed by 5 bases and 4 bases, with 15 bases remaining between them. This CDR3 contains 14 residues. From germline, CDR1 is MNHEY and CDR2 SVGAGI. CDR3: CASSPGVIRYEQYF. CDR3 DNA sequence: TGTGCCAGCAGTCCCGGGGTGATCCGATACGAGCAGTACTTC.

The chain links TRBV2 to TRBJ1-5; D not resolved. Germline assignment: CDR1 SNHLY and CDR2 FYNNEI. CDR3 length: 15 residues. V was trimmed by 0 bases and J by 0 bases, leaving 6 bases between them. The CDR3 nucleotides read TGTGCCAGCAGTGAAGCAGCCCTTAGCAATCAGCCCCAGCATTTT. The encoded protein is CASSEAALSNQPQHF.

The chain has TRBV9 and TRBJ2-1; 10 bases match TRBD2. The CDR3 is 17 residues long. J lost 1 base, V lost 2 bases, and 6 bases had no gene match. Germline lookup yields CDR1 SGDLS and CDR2 YYNGEE. CDR3 sequence reads: CASSVTPSGSSYNEQFF. CDR3 bases: TGTGCCAGCAGCGTTACGCCTAGCGGGAGTTCCTACAATGAGCAGTTCTTC.

This clone was seen more than once but under ten times. The V and J genes are TRBV6-5 and TRBJ2-7, with D unresolved. The CDR3 consists of 13 residues. With 2 bases removed from V and 3 bases from J, the gap between germline ends came to 8 bases. Per germline, CDR1 MNHEY and CDR2 SVGAGI. The CDR3 region has the DNA TGTGCCAGCAGTTACGACTCCATCTACGAGCAGTACTTC. This sequence encodes CASSYDSIYEQYF.

The rearrangement links TRBV16 to TRBJ1-6; unclear D gene. CDR1 and CDR2 from the germline V gene are KGHSY and FQNENV. Trimming took 3 bases from V and 0 from J, leaving 21 bases between them. The length of the CDR3 is 20 residues. This chain's CDR3 is CASSHPPGLGSSSYNSPLHF. The CDR3 nucleotides read TGTGCCAGCAGCCACCCCCCCGGGTTAGGATCGAGCTCCTATAATTCACCCCTCCACTTT.

This clone was found once. The chain is built from TRBV9 and TRBJ2-4; TRBD1 might be the D (6 bases). The CDR3 runs 15 residues. Germline loops: CDR1 SGDLS, CDR2 YYNGEE. V lost 3 bases and J 0 bases, leaving 10 bases between the germline ends. The CDR3 reads CASSGTDRAKNIQYF. Written as DNA, the CDR3 is TGTGCCAGCAGCGGCACGGACAGAGCCAAAAACATTCAGTACTTC.

The rearrangement joins TRBV7-3 to TRBJ1-1; tentative D call: TRBD1 (5 bases). This CDR3 is 15 amino acids long. Between the trimmed V and J ends, which lost 5 bases and 0 bases, there was a span of 13 bases. In germline, CDR1 is SGHTA, CDR2 FQGTGA. The CDR3 reads CASSPLDRMNTEAFF. The CDR3 bases are TGTGCCAGCAGCCCCCTCGACAGAATGAACACTGAAGCTTTCTTT.